This T cell receptor beta chain was obtained from a study of T cell repertoires in cytomegalovirus infection. Whole-study context: Indicated by public TCR beta signatures were CMV infection and matching HLA type.

The CDR3 has 13 residues. The V end was cut by 7 bases, the J end by 4 bases, with 11 bases between. The germline V gene has CDR1 LNHDA and CDR2 SQIVND (reference sequence). From the reads, TCRdb called clonotypes with MiXCR, one entry per CDR3 protein. The sample lists about 440,000 distinct CDR3 sequences; around 32% were seen once. Concerning this clonotype itself: Antigen: not known.

Study results and caveats: HLA-C-restricted CMV-specific TCR beta clonotypes prevailed in the ex vivo response.

The chain carries TRBV19 and TRBJ2-4, with D perhaps TRBD1 (5 bases). The specimen was PBMCs. The clonotype was recovered from a human donor in good health (CMV status not recorded). Some clones in this sample may be carry-over from other donors' samples. CDR3 residues: CASKPGKKNIQYF. CDR3 coding DNA: TGTGCCAGTAAACCAGGGAAGAAAAACATTCAGTACTTC.